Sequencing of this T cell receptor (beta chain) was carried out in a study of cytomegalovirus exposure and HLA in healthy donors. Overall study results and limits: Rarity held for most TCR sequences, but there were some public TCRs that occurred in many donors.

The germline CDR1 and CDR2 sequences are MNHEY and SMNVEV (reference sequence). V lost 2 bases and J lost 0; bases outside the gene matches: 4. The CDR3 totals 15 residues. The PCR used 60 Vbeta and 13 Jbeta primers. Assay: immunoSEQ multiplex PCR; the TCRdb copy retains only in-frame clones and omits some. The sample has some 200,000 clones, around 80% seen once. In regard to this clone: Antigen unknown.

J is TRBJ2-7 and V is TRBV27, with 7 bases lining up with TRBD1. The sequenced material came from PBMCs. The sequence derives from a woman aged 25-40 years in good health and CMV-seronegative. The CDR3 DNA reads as TGTGCCAGCAGTTTACAGGGGGAAAACTCCTACGAGCAGTACTTC. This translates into CASSLQGENSYEQYF.